This entry lists 29 T cell receptor beta chains sequenced from one sample in a study of cytomegalovirus exposure and HLA in healthy donors. Amplification used 60 Vbeta primers and 13 Jbeta primers. Measured with immunoSEQ multiplex PCR; TCRdb has only the in-frame clones, and not every one. The sample has 99,000 or so clones, around 77% seen once. The specimen sequenced was PBMCs. The receptor source for this set is a woman in her forties in good health and CMV-seropositive.

V usage is TRBV7-2 and J usage is TRBJ2-1, with D uncertain. V shed 1 base and J shed 2 bases, with 9 bases lying between them. The CDR3 is 15 amino acids. CDR1 is SGHTA and CDR2 is FQGNSA in the germline V gene. CDR3 residues: CASSLGQATYNEQFF. The CDR3 DNA is TGTGCCAGCAGCTTAGGGCAGGCCACCTACAATGAGCAGTTCTTC.

The chain uses TRBV6-5 and TRBJ1-4; 9 bases fit TRBD1. This CDR3 has 14 residues. Germline V lookup: CDR1 MNHEY, CDR2 SVGAGI. J gave up 7 bases and V 5 bases, and 5 bases lay outside the gene matches. CDR3 amino acids: CASSGDRVGEKLFF. The CDR3 bases are TGTGCCAGCAGTGGGGACAGGGTGGGTGAAAAACTGTTTTTT.

The CDR3 sequence: CASSEAVVWDDRGAFF. The CDR3, as DNA: TGTGCCAGCAGTGAAGCGGTTGTATGGGACGACCGGGGGGCTTTCTTT. The J gene is TRBJ1-1, the V gene TRBV2; D is possibly TRBD1 (5 bases). Per the germline V gene, CDR1 is SNHLY and CDR2 is FYNNEI. V shed 0 bases and J shed 11 bases, with 22 bases lying between them. There are 16 residues in the CDR3.

V gene TRBV6-6 combines with J gene TRBJ1-2; 7 bases line up with TRBD1. The V gene end was trimmed by 4 bases and the J gene end by 3 bases; junction bases not matched to a gene: 8. Germline assignment: CDR1 MNHNY and CDR2 SVGAGI (reference sequence). CDR3 length: 15 amino acids. DNA for the CDR3: TGTGCCAGCAGTTTCCAAGGGGGCGGCGACTATGGCTACACCTTC. It is translated as CASSFQGGGDYGYTF.

The table lists this clone with a few counts. The chain links TRBV28 to TRBJ2-7; 9 bases agree with TRBD2. The CDR3 is 14 amino acids. The germline CDR1 and CDR2 sequences are MDHEN and SYDVKM. After removal of 4 bases from V and 5 bases from J, the junction contained 6 bases not matched to a gene. CDR3 protein: CASSSGLAWHEQYF. DNA for the CDR3: TGTGCCAGCAGTTCCGGACTAGCGTGGCACGAGCAGTACTTC.

This clone came up once. The V call is TRBV4-2, the J call TRBJ1-1; D unclear. The CDR3 extends over 13 amino acids. The V end lost 0 bases, the J end lost 7 bases, and 9 bases lay between the germline ends. In germline, CDR1 is LGHNA, CDR2 YNFKEQ. The CDR3 DNA follows: TGTGCCAGCAGCCAAGACCCAGGCCTTGAAGCTTTCTTT. It codes for CASSQDPGLEAFF.

This chain connects TRBV5-5 to TRBJ1-2; D is uncertain. Germline V lookup: CDR1 SGHKS, CDR2 YYEKEE (reference sequence). The V and J ends lost 2 bases and 8 bases respectively, with 10 bases between them. The CDR3 is made up of 12 amino acids. CDR3 residues: CASSLPTRGYTF. The DNA for the CDR3 is TGTGCCAGCAGCTTACCTACGCGCGGCTACACCTTC.

The chain joins TRBV27 to TRBJ2-1, with TRBD2 matching over 8 bases. Germline loops: CDR1 MNHEY, CDR2 SMNVEV (reference sequence). Trimming at V came to 8 bases and at J to 8 bases, leaving 11 bases not matched to a gene. The length of the CDR3 is 14 residues. The CDR3 coding sequence is TGTGCCAGCTCCCTCTTGACTAGCGATGATGAGCAGTTCTTC. This sequence encodes CASSLLTSDDEQFF.

This clone was seen more than once but under ten times. The rearrangement joins TRBV27 to TRBJ1-4; D may be TRBD1 (6 bases). Germline-derived CDR1 and CDR2 are MNHEY and SMNVEV (reference sequence). V dropped 6 bases and J dropped 7 bases, with 18 bases sitting between them. The CDR3 totals 15 residues. CDR3 sequence (DNA): TGTGCCAGCAGCAAGCTCAGGGGCGGAGGTGAAAAACTGTTTTTT. Its translation is CASSKLRGGGEKLFF.

The V call is TRBV7-9, the J call TRBJ2-3, with TRBD2 as a possible D gene (6 bases). CDR3 length equals 14 residues. Trimming shortened V by 5 bases and J by 6 bases, and 15 bases separated the two germline ends. Looked up from germline, CDR1 is SEHNR and CDR2 is FQNEAQ (reference sequence). CDR3 DNA: TGTGCCAGCAGCGTCCTAAGCGGGCCGGATACGCAGTATTTT. Amino acids: CASSVLSGPDTQYF.

Only a few counts were recorded for this clone. The chain is built from TRBV14 and TRBJ2-7, with D perhaps matching TRBD2 (7 bases). The V end lost 1 base, the J end lost 7 bases, and 17 bases lay between the germline ends. The CDR3 consists of 15 residues. CDR1 is SGHDN, CDR2 FVKESK, per germline. The CDR3 DNA sequence: TGTGCCAGCAGCCAAGTATCAGGGGCCGGGAGGGAGCAGTACTTC. It encodes CASSQVSGAGREQYF.

The chain employs TRBV11-2 and TRBJ2-5; D not resolved. The CDR3 covers 13 residues. Germline loops: CDR1 SGHAT, CDR2 FQNNGV. The V gene lost 3 bases and the J gene lost 5 bases, with 10 bases spanning the gap. In nucleotides, the CDR3 is TGTGCCAGCAGCTTTCAGAGGCAGGAGACCCAGTACTTC. Translated: CASSFQRQETQYF.

This clone is deemed medium-sized. V gene TRBV4-3 combines with J gene TRBJ2-7, with D perhaps matching TRBD1 (6 bases). V was cut by 0 bases and J by 3 bases, with 12 bases left in between. The CDR3 loop spans 15 amino acids. The germline gives CDR1 LGHNA, CDR2 YSLEER. The CDR3 bases are TGCGCCAGCAGCCAAGAAATTGGACAGAGCTACGAGCAGTACTTC. Amino acid sequence: CASSQEIGQSYEQYF.

The gene calls are TRBV4-1 and TRBJ1-2; D is uncertain. Germline V gene lookup returns CDR1 MGHRA and CDR2 YSYEKL. V was pared by 6 bases and J by 5 bases, with 16 bases between. The CDR3 sequence is 14 residues long. The CDR3 DNA reads TGCGCCAGCAGTTCTACCTACCTCGATTATGGCTACACCTTC. Translation: CASSSTYLDYGYTF.

This clone appeared a single time. The chain has TRBV28 and TRBJ2-3; no reliable D call. This CDR3 region has 15 residues. The V gene's germline CDR1 is MDHEN and CDR2 SYDVKM. The V gene lost 2 bases and the J gene lost 1 base, with 10 bases spanning the gap. CDR3 sequence reads: CASSLSGQGTDTQYF. In nucleotides, the CDR3 is TGTGCCAGCAGTTTAAGTGGGCAGGGCACAGATACGCAGTATTTT. Full variable domain (rest looked up from reference TRBV28 and TRBJ2-3): DVKVTQSSRYLVKRTGEKVFLECVQDMDHENMFWYRQDPGLGLRLIYFSYDVKMKEKGDIPEGYSVSREKKERFSLILESASTNQTSMYLCASSLSGQGTDTQYFGPGTRLTVL.

CDR3 in DNA: TGTGCCAGCAGCTTCAGCAGGCCTGGCGGCTACACCTTC. Translation: CASSFSRPGGYTF. The rearrangement joins TRBV7-2 to TRBJ1-2, with D unclear. This CDR3 comprises 13 residues. Germline CDR1 and CDR2: SGHTA and FQGNSA. Trimming took 3 bases from V and 8 from J, leaving 13 bases between them.

This clone was found once. This chain uses TRBV19 with TRBJ2-7; TRBD2 is a possible D gene (5 bases). Germline V gene sequence: CDR1 LNHDA, CDR2 SQIVND (reference sequence). This CDR3 comprises 13 residues. V lost 4 bases and J lost 2, with 9 bases in between. The CDR3 loop reads CASSNGLTYEQYF. CDR3 nucleotides: TGTGCCAGTAGTAACGGACTGACCTACGAGCAGTACTTC.

The chain combines TRBV14 with TRBJ1-1, with D tentatively TRBD1 (5 bases). The CDR3 sequence is 12 residues long. Germline-derived CDR1 and CDR2 are SGHDN and FVKESK. V gave up 4 bases and J gave up 10 bases, with 13 bases separating them. The CDR3 coding sequence is TGTGCCAGCAGCCGCTTCAGGGAGGCAGCTTTCTTT. Encoded protein: CASSRFREAAFF.

This sequence joins TRBV18 and TRBJ1-2; 12 bases are a match to TRBD1. In germline, CDR1 is KGHSH, CDR2 LQKENI. V lost 3 bases and J lost 8; bases outside the gene matches: 4. CDR3 size: 14 residues. The CDR3 sequence is CASSPGTGGEGYTF. CDR3 DNA sequence: TGTGCCAGCTCACCTGGGACAGGGGGCGAGGGCTACACCTTC.

The genes are TRBV18 and TRBJ2-3; a weak D match, TRBD2 (6 bases). The V and J ends lost 5 bases and 0 bases respectively, with 12 bases between them. Germline V gene data show CDR1 as KGHSH and CDR2 as LQKENI. This CDR3 has 15 residues. The CDR3 loop is CASSELAISTDTQYF. The CDR3 DNA is TGTGCCAGCTCAGAGCTAGCGATTAGCACAGATACGCAGTATTTT. The variable domain in full, with the rest retrieved from reference TRBV18 and TRBJ2-3, is NAGVMQNPRHLVRRRGQEARLRCSPMKGHSHVYWYRQLPEEGLKFMVYLQKENIIDESGMPKERFSAEFPKEGPSILRIQQVVRGDSAAYFCASSELAISTDTQYFGPGTRLTVL.

The sample holds a few counts of this clone. The rearrangement uses TRBV7-9 and TRBJ1-6; D perhaps matches TRBD1 (6 bases). Trimming stripped 4 bases from V and 4 bases from J, with 17 bases between. The germline V gene encodes CDR1 SEHNR and CDR2 FQNEAQ (reference sequence). The CDR3 has 17 amino acids. The CDR3 protein is CASSSQRGAEYNSPLHF. The CDR3, as DNA: TGTGCCAGCAGCTCCCAACGGGGGGCCGAGTATAATTCACCCCTCCACTTT. Based on the CDR3 plus reference TRBV7-9 and TRBJ1-6, the full variable domain is DTGVSQNPRHKITKRGQNVTFRCDPISEHNRLYWYRQTLGQGPEFLTYFQNEAQLEKSRLLSDRFSAERPKGSFSTLEIQRTEQGDSAMYLCASSSQRGAEYNSPLHFGNGTRLTVT.

The J gene is TRBJ1-1, the V gene TRBV10-3; 12 nucleotides align to TRBD1. Germline CDR1 ENHRY, CDR2 SYGVKD. The CDR3 runs 17 residues. V was pared by 6 bases and J by 1 base, with 9 bases of the junction left unmatched. The CDR3 nucleotides read TGTGCCATCAGCACCGGGACAGGGGGCTCCCCGAACACTGAAGCTTTCTTT. Translation gives CAISTGTGGSPNTEAFF.

V gene TRBV28 combines with J gene TRBJ1-1, with D unclear. The CDR3 totals 15 residues. The ends were cut back, 3 bases at V and 0 bases at J, with 11 bases in the middle. CDR1 is MDHEN, CDR2 SYDVKM, per germline. The CDR3 region is CASSFSDQVNTEAFF. Written as DNA, the CDR3 is TGTGCCAGCAGTTTCTCAGATCAGGTGAACACTGAAGCTTTCTTT.

The CDR3 region has the DNA TGTGCCAGCAGTTACAAGTCGGGTTACAATTCACCCCTCCACTTT. Its protein product is CASSYKSGYNSPLHF. The chain couples TRBV6-5 to TRBJ1-6; D is undetermined. The CDR3 contains 15 residues. The germline V gene encodes CDR1 MNHEY and CDR2 SVGAGI. The V and J ends lost 2 bases and 7 bases respectively, with 12 bases between them.

This clone appeared a few times. The chain uses TRBV2 and TRBJ2-1; TRBD2 matches 7 bases. Germline lookup yields CDR1 SNHLY and CDR2 FYNNEI. V trimming: 8 bases; J trimming: 2 bases; junction bases outside the gene matches: 6. The CDR3 extends over 14 amino acids. The CDR3 sequence: CASWGGGTYNEQFF. The CDR3, as DNA: TGTGCCAGCTGGGGGGGTGGCACCTACAATGAGCAGTTCTTC.

The chain combines TRBV7-3 with TRBJ2-2, with D perhaps matching TRBD2 (6 bases). The CDR3 runs 15 residues. The germline gives CDR1 SGHTA, CDR2 FQGTGA. The V end was cut by 5 bases, the J end by 8 bases, with 18 bases between. Here the CDR3 reads CASSQQARGGGELFF. In DNA, the CDR3 is TGTGCCAGCAGCCAACAGGCCCGGGGAGGAGGGGAGCTGTTTTTT.

This clone appeared once. The chain uses TRBV5-1 and TRBJ2-5, with a possible D match to TRBD2 (6 bases). The CDR3 consists of 15 residues. CDR1 and CDR2 from the germline V gene are SGHRS and YFSETQ. The V end lost 4 bases, the J end lost 3 bases, and 16 bases lay between the germline ends. In nucleotides, the CDR3 is TGCGCCAGCAGCGAATCCTACGGGAGTGAAGAGACCCAGTACTTC. It is translated as CASSESYGSEETQYF. The complete variable domain, with remaining parts taken from reference TRBV5-1 and TRBJ2-5, reads KAGVTQTPRYLIKTRGQQVTLSCSPISGHRSVSWYQQTPGQGLQFLFEYFSETQRNKGNFPGRFSGRQFSNSRSEMNVSTLELGDSALYLCASSESYGSEETQYFGPGTRLLVL.

The genes are TRBV11-3 and TRBJ2-1; TRBD2 agrees at 8 bases. This CDR3 region has 13 residues. Germline V gene lookup returns CDR1 SGHNT and CDR2 YENEEA. J gave up 10 bases and V 2 bases, and 4 bases lay outside the gene matches. CDR3 nucleotides: TGTGCCAGCAGCTTAAGTCGGGAGGGGGAGCAGTTCTTC. This translates into CASSLSREGEQFF.

V and J are TRBV2 and TRBJ2-5; 7 bases are shared with TRBD2. V trimming: 8 bases; J trimming: 2 bases; junction bases outside the gene matches: 8. From germline, CDR1 is SNHLY and CDR2 FYNNEI. The CDR3 has 14 residues. CDR3 sequence (DNA): TGTGCCAGCCTCCCCGGGACTAAACAAGAGACCCAGTACTTC. It codes for CASLPGTKQETQYF.